The source of this T cell receptor (beta chain) is a study of low-dose radiotherapy and immunotherapy resistance in tumors. This clonotype was detected ten times or more. Noted time point: before trial treatment. First-strand cDNA used TRAV- and TRBV-specific primers, covering alpha and beta chains. TCRs were amplified for approximately 21 PCR cycles with a constant-region primer and V-primer adapter. Using its own MiXCR run on the reads, TCRdb lists one record per CDR3 protein. The sample contains tens of thousands of distinct CDR3 sequences, just under 9.5% of which appear only once. V lost 5 bases, J lost 7 bases, and 6 bases stayed unmatched. The germline V gene encodes CDR1 SGHTA and CDR2 FQGNSA. The CDR3 runs 14 residues.

The sample consisted of PBMCs, taken before treatment. This receptor was obtained from a male donor with prostate cancer. The rearrangement links TRBV7-2 to TRBJ2-2; TRBD2 aligns across 8 bases. The CDR3 spells CASSGGTRIGELFF. CDR3 nucleotide sequence: TGTGCCAGCAGCGGGGGGACTAGGATCGGGGAGCTGTTTTTT.